This TCR beta chain was identified during a study of blood T cell repertoires in COVID-19. For the study at large: COVID-19 samples from acute and convalescent phases originated in the United States, Italy and Spain.

Trimming at V came to 5 bases and at J to 5 bases, leaving 7 bases not matched to a gene. Germline CDR1 LNHNV, CDR2 YYDKDF (reference sequence). There are 15 residues in the CDR3. Method: immunoSEQ multiplex PCR; TCRdb's copy keeps in-frame clones and lacks some. This repertoire shows hundreds of thousands of clones, around 90% found once; its top ten account for approximately 2%. The TCR was taken from a woman aged 40 to 50 with acute COVID-19. The sample taken for sequencing was PBMCs or T cells enriched from blood (not recorded which). The J gene is TRBJ2-3, the V gene TRBV15; 10 positions agree with TRBD1. The CDR3, as DNA: TGTGCCACCAGCCTGGACAGGGGGAAAGGAGATACGCAGTATTTT. Protein product: CATSLDRGKGDTQYF.